The 24 T cell receptor beta chains below were found in one sample sequenced in a study of cytomegalovirus exposure and HLA in healthy donors. With 60 Vbeta and 13 Jbeta primers, the PCR was carried out. Clones were sequenced by immunoSEQ multiplex PCR, and TCRdb holds only the in-frame ones, with some missing. The sample lists approximately 150,000 clones, roughly 80% occurring once. Sequencing input: PBMCs. The receptors here all came from a woman aged 30 to 39 in good health and CMV-seropositive.

The V gene is TRBV19, the J gene TRBJ2-1, with TRBD2 identical over 9 bases. V shed 1 base, J shed 9 bases, and the junction held 4 bases outside the gene matches. The germline CDR1 and CDR2 sequences are LNHDA and SQIVND (reference sequence). The CDR3 length is 14 residues. CDR3 in amino acids: CASSIGGGGIEQFF. In DNA form, the CDR3 reads TGTGCCAGTAGTATAGGCGGGGGGGGGATTGAGCAGTTCTTC. Variable domain in full (rest from reference TRBV19 and TRBJ2-1): DGGITQSPKYLFRKEGQNVTLSCEQNLNHDAMYWYRQDPGQGLRLIYYSQIVNDFQKGDIAEGYSVSREKKESFPLTVTSAQKNPTAFYLCASSIGGGGIEQFFGPGTRLTVL.

The chain links TRBV10-3 to TRBJ1-3; TRBD1 aligns across 7 bases. This CDR3 has 14 residues. J gave up 0 bases and V 7 bases, and 3 bases lay outside the gene matches. Germline V lookup: CDR1 ENHRY, CDR2 SYGVKD. Here the CDR3 DNA reads TGTGCCATCAATGCAGGGGGCTCTGGAAACACCATATATTTT. Its translation is CAINAGGSGNTIYF.

The chain is built from TRBV2 and TRBJ1-5, with a weak D call TRBD1 (6 bases). Trimming took off 5 bases at V and 6 bases at J, with 17 bases between the two ends. From germline, CDR1 is SNHLY and CDR2 FYNNEI. This CDR3 is built from 15 residues. The CDR3 loop reads CASSTRTDVGQPQHF. CDR3 nucleotides: TGTGCCAGCAGTACTAGGACAGACGTGGGTCAGCCCCAGCATTTT.

The chain combines TRBV27 with TRBJ2-7; 9 positions agree with TRBD1. The CDR3 loop spans 14 amino acids. CDR1 MNHEY and CDR2 SMNVEV come from the germline V gene (reference sequence). Losses at the gene ends were 5 bases for V and 3 bases for J; bases not matched to a gene: 5. In nucleotides, the CDR3 is TGTGCCAGCAGTCGTCGACAGGGGGGCTACGAGCAGTACTTC. It is translated as CASSRRQGGYEQYF.

The rearrangement joins TRBV6-6 to TRBJ1-6; D not certain. The CDR3 runs to 16 residues. Germline CDR1 is MNHNY and CDR2 is SVGAGI (reference sequence). Deletions cut 2 bases from V and 0 bases from J, with 8 bases between. The CDR3 region has the DNA TGTGCCAGCAGTTACCGGGAGAGCTCCTATAATTCACCCCTCCACTTT. Encoded protein: CASSYRESSYNSPLHF.

The chain carries TRBV4-1 and TRBJ1-2; TRBD1 matches at 7 bases. This CDR3 spans 17 amino acids. V was clipped by 6 bases and J by 1 base; unmatched bases: 14. In germline, CDR1 is MGHRA, CDR2 YSYEKL. CDR3 sequence: CASRHFDRASLNYGYTF. CDR3 in DNA: TGCGCCAGCAGACACTTTGACAGGGCAAGTCTTAACTATGGCTACACCTTC.

The V call is TRBV6-1, the J call TRBJ2-1; TRBD2 is a possible D gene (6 bases). The CDR3 totals 15 residues. Germline CDR1 and CDR2: MNHNS and SASEGT. Trimming pared 4 bases from V and 2 bases from J, leaving 12 bases between. The chain's CDR3 is CASSGSGEPYNEQFF. CDR3 in DNA: TGTGCCAGCAGTGGGTCGGGGGAGCCCTACAATGAGCAGTTCTTC.

The chain has TRBV7-9 and TRBJ1-2, with no clear D. CDR3 length: 13 amino acids. The V end was cut by 1 base, the J end by 6 bases, with 9 bases between. Germline-derived CDR1 and CDR2 are SEHNR and FQNEAQ (reference sequence). The CDR3 sequence: CASSLERVDGYTF. In DNA form, the CDR3 reads TGTGCCAGCAGCTTAGAGAGGGTTGATGGCTACACCTTC. The full variable domain, completed using reference TRBV7-9 and TRBJ1-2, is DTGVSQNPRHKITKRGQNVTFRCDPISEHNRLYWYRQTLGQGPEFLTYFQNEAQLEKSRLLSDRFSAERPKGSFSTLEIQRTEQGDSAMYLCASSLERVDGYTFGSGTRLTVV.

CDR3 sequence reads: CASSFIRGQEEKLFF. The CDR3 DNA reads TGTGCCAGCAGCTTTATAAGGGGGCAAGAGGAAAAACTGTTTTTT. J is TRBJ1-4 and V is TRBV5-4; 7 positions match TRBD1. Trimming cost V 2 bases and J 8 bases; bases outside gene matches: 9. This CDR3 spans 15 amino acids. Germline CDR1 SGHNT, CDR2 YYREEE (reference sequence).

For the CDR3, the DNA is TGTGCCAGCAGCGAACAGGATACGCAGTATTTT. It translates to CASSEQDTQYF. The chain joins TRBV7-8 to TRBJ2-3; no clear D gene. The ends were cut back, 5 bases at V and 6 bases at J, with 6 bases in the middle. Per the germline V gene, CDR1 is SGHVS and CDR2 is FQNEAQ. This CDR3 spans 11 amino acids.

This chain connects TRBV6-6 to TRBJ1-1, with 7 positions matching TRBD1. Germline values: CDR1 MNHNY, CDR2 SVGAGI (reference sequence). Germline trimming cut 6 bases from V and 6 bases from J; bases unmatched to any gene: 10. CDR3 length: 14 amino acids. The CDR3 bases are TGTGCCAGCAGCCCACAGGGGAGAGTCGCTGAAGCTTTCTTT. This codes for CASSPQGRVAEAFF.

CDR3 region: CASSFQRGWYNEQFF. The CDR3 DNA sequence: TGTGCCAGTAGTTTCCAGCGGGGGTGGTACAATGAGCAGTTCTTC. The genes are TRBV19 and TRBJ2-1; TRBD2 matches at 8 bases. CDR1 is LNHDA and CDR2 is SQIVND in the germline V gene (reference sequence). This CDR3 contains 15 residues. The ends lost 5 bases at V and 4 bases at J; junction bases unmatched: 7.

The genes are TRBV19 and TRBJ1-3; no reliable D call. The V gene lost 6 bases and the J gene lost 0 bases, with 12 bases spanning the gap. There are 15 residues in the CDR3. The germline gives CDR1 LNHDA, CDR2 SQIVND (reference sequence). This CDR3 is CASSLTVSSGNTIYF. CDR3 bases: TGTGCCAGTAGCCTAACAGTCTCCTCTGGAAACACCATATATTTT.

This chain links TRBV2 with TRBJ1-6; D is undetermined. Per the germline V gene, CDR1 is SNHLY and CDR2 is FYNNEI. CDR3 size: 14 residues. V shed 6 bases and J shed 10 bases, with 16 bases lying between them. The CDR3 DNA reads TGTGCCAGCAGCTTAAACAGAGAAAGGTCACCCCTCCACTTT. This translates into CASSLNRERSPLHF.

The chain has TRBV4-1 and TRBJ1-1; no reliable D call. Between the trimmed V and J ends, which lost 6 bases and 0 bases, there was a span of 11 bases. There are 14 residues in the CDR3. The germline CDR1 and CDR2 sequences are MGHRA and YSYEKL. In nucleotides, the CDR3 is TGCGCCAGCAGGCTATCTTATATGAACACTGAAGCTTTCTTT. Translating gives CASRLSYMNTEAFF.

The J gene is TRBJ2-7, the V gene TRBV9; 9 nucleotides line up with TRBD1. Germline loops: CDR1 SGDLS, CDR2 YYNGEE. The CDR3 contains 16 residues. The junction had 10 bases not matched to a gene; V was cut back by 3 bases and J by 3 bases. The CDR3 here is CASSAGTGTLNYEQYF. The CDR3 coding sequence is TGTGCCAGCAGCGCTGGGACAGGGACCCTAAACTACGAGCAGTACTTC.

The V gene is TRBV4-2, the J gene TRBJ1-4, with 8 nucleotides matching TRBD1. From germline, CDR1 is LGHNA and CDR2 YNFKEQ. This CDR3 comprises 13 residues. With 5 bases clipped from V and 14 bases from J, the junction kept 10 bases outside the gene matches. CDR3 nucleotides: TGTGCCAGCAGCGGGGGGCAGGGGGCTTCCCTGTTTTTT. It yields the protein CASSGGQGASLFF.

CDR3 in amino acids: CASSLAGTGNTGELFF. In DNA, the CDR3 is TGTGCCAGCAGCTTGGCCGGGACAGGTAACACCGGGGAGCTGTTTTTT. The rearrangement joins TRBV5-4 to TRBJ2-2; 8 bases match TRBD1. Looked up from germline, CDR1 is SGHNT and CDR2 is YYREEE (reference sequence). Losses at the gene ends were 0 bases for V and 2 bases for J; bases not matched to a gene: 3. The CDR3 covers 16 residues.

The chain links TRBV28 to TRBJ1-1; 9 positions agree with TRBD1. Germline assignment: CDR1 MDHEN and CDR2 SYDVKM. V shed 6 bases, J shed 0 bases, and the junction held 11 bases outside the gene matches. The CDR3 spans 17 residues. CDR3: CASRAGTGFRMNTEAFF. CDR3 nucleotides: TGTGCCAGCAGGGCGGGGACAGGGTTTAGAATGAACACTGAAGCTTTCTTT.

The V gene is TRBV9, the J gene TRBJ2-2; 7 bases align to TRBD2. The length of the CDR3 is 17 residues. CDR1 is SGDLS, CDR2 YYNGEE, per germline. The V gene end was trimmed by 0 bases and the J gene end by 5 bases; junction bases not matched to a gene: 10. CDR3 in amino acids: CASSVALGGGRTGELFF. The DNA for the CDR3 is TGTGCCAGCAGCGTAGCTTTGGGGGGGGGACGGACCGGGGAGCTGTTTTTT.

CDR3 coding DNA: TGTGCCAGCAGCTTAGATTTTGGGCTACAGGGAGGCTACACCTTC. Residues: CASSLDFGLQGGYTF. The gene calls are TRBV7-9 and TRBJ1-2, with D maybe TRBD1 (6 bases). There are 15 residues in the CDR3. The germline V gene encodes CDR1 SEHNR and CDR2 FQNEAQ (reference sequence). V lost 1 base and J lost 8, with 17 bases in between.

The chain employs TRBV6-1 and TRBJ1-4, with TRBD1 matching over 7 bases. The length of the CDR3 is 15 residues. J was trimmed by 7 bases and V by 4 bases; bases with no gene match: 9. The germline CDR1 and CDR2 sequences are MNHNS and SASEGT. The CDR3 nucleotides are TGTGCCAGCAGTGTATCCCGGGACAGTACTGAAAAACTGTTTTTT. It encodes CASSVSRDSTEKLFF.

The count of this clone is one. This rearrangement joins TRBV11-3 to TRBJ2-3; 8 positions agree with TRBD1. Germline V CDR1 and CDR2: SGHNT, YENEEA. J lost 0 bases, V lost 5 bases, and 4 bases had no gene match. The CDR3 extends over 15 amino acids. CDR3 nucleotides: TGTGCCAGCAGCCGTAGACAGGGGAGCACAGATACGCAGTATTTT. As protein: CASSRRQGSTDTQYF. The full variable domain, completed using reference TRBV11-3 and TRBJ2-3, is EAGVVQSPRYKIIEKKQPVAFWCNPISGHNTLYWYLQNLGQGPELLIRYENEEAVDDSQLPKDRFSAERLKGVDSTLKIQPAELGDSAVYLCASSRRQGSTDTQYFGPGTRLTVL.

This sequence joins TRBV7-2 and TRBJ2-2, with 8 bases lining up with TRBD1. V was clipped by 1 base and J by 6 bases; unmatched bases: 4. CDR3 length: 15 amino acids. Germline CDR1 and CDR2: SGHTA and FQGNSA. The DNA of the CDR3 is TGTGCCAGCAGCTTAGTTGGACAGGGCTCCGGGGAGCTGTTTTTT. The encoded protein is CASSLVGQGSGELFF.